The 14 T cell receptor beta chains given below trace back to one sample, sequenced in a study of somatic mutations in cytotoxic T cells in rheumatoid arthritis. The data were produced by immunoSEQ multiplex PCR, yet TCRdb's version contains in-frame clones alone and is incomplete. The data show roughly 14,000 clones, around nine tenths seen once. The material sequenced was CD4+ T cells sorted from blood. All receptors derive from a man between 65 and 85 years old with rheumatoid arthritis.

The count of this clone is one. The chain joins TRBV20-1 to TRBJ2-7; D is possibly TRBD1 (6 bases). Trimming left V 3 bases short and J 5 bases short, with 8 bases between. The CDR3 runs 11 residues. Germline CDR1 and CDR2: DFQATT and SNEGSKA (reference sequence). In DNA form, the CDR3 reads TGCAGTGCTAGGGGACACAACGAGCAGTACTTC. This translates into CSARGHNEQYF.

In regard to this clone: A junction boundary mismatches the germline segment, possibly from a read error. The gene calls are TRBV2 and TRBJ2-7; 7 bases fit TRBD2. The CDR3 has 14 residues. Germline-derived CDR1 and CDR2 are SNHLY and FYNNEI. The CDR3 is CASREAGHSYEQYF. The CDR3 DNA is TGTGCCAGCAGGGAAGCGGGGCACTCCTACGAGCAGTACTTC.

The rearrangement links TRBV30 to TRBJ2-3; 9 positions match TRBD2. Looked up from germline, CDR1 is GTSNPN and CDR2 is SVGIG (reference sequence). The CDR3 consists of 15 residues. V lost 0 bases and J lost 6; bases outside the gene matches: 7. CDR3 loop: CAWSVLSGGRDTQYF. For the CDR3, the DNA is TGTGCCTGGAGTGTACTTAGCGGGGGTCGCGATACGCAGTATTTT.

This clone was seen a single time. The genes are TRBV7-2 and TRBJ2-3; maybe TRBD2 (7 bases). There are 14 residues in the CDR3. Trimming took 5 bases from V and 5 from J, leaving 14 bases between them. The germline gives CDR1 SGHTA, CDR2 FQGNSA. The CDR3 coding sequence is TGTGCCAGCAGCCCTCCGGGGGGCGTAGATACGCAGTATTTT. Its protein is CASSPPGGVDTQYF. The full variable domain, rest sourced from reference TRBV7-2 and TRBJ2-3, is GAGVSQSPSNKVTEKGKDVELRCDPISGHTALYWYRQSLGQGLEFLIYFQGNSAPDKSGLPSDRFSAERTGGSVSTLTIQRTQQEDSAVYLCASSPPGGVDTQYFGPGTRLTVL.

The chain carries TRBV5-1 and TRBJ1-1; D gene unclear. V was clipped by 4 bases and J by 2 bases, with 18 bases between them. Germline-derived CDR1 and CDR2 are SGHRS and YFSETQ. This CDR3 region has 16 residues. CDR3: CASSQSSQRGNTEAFF. The CDR3 DNA reads TGCGCCAGCAGCCAAAGCAGTCAGCGGGGTAACACTGAAGCTTTCTTT.

The chain recombines TRBV11-3 with TRBJ2-3, with D tentatively TRBD2 (5 bases). The CDR3 is 13 amino acids. Germline lookup yields CDR1 SGHNT and CDR2 YENEEA. Trimming removed 8 bases at V and 6 bases at J, with 15 bases between. The CDR3 DNA reads TGTGCCAGCGCCGGCACGGGGTCGGATACGCAGTATTTT. Translating gives CASAGTGSDTQYF.

This chain uses TRBV2 with TRBJ2-4; D is possibly TRBD2 (5 bases). V lost 8 bases to trimming and J lost 8 bases, with 13 bases between them. Germline V CDR1 and CDR2: SNHLY, FYNNEI. CDR3 length: 12 residues. This CDR3 reads CASLGSTDIQYF. The DNA of the CDR3 is TGTGCCAGCTTGGGGAGTACGGACATTCAGTACTTC.

The chain is built from TRBV7-3 and TRBJ2-1, with D perhaps matching TRBD1 (6 bases). This CDR3 region has 15 residues. Trimming took off 5 bases at V and 6 bases at J, with 17 bases between the two ends. Germline V gene lookup returns CDR1 SGHTA and CDR2 FQGTGA. The CDR3 region has the DNA TGTGCCAGCAGCGGGACACATTACCGAGGCAATGAGCAGTTCTTC. This sequence encodes CASSGTHYRGNEQFF.

The J gene is TRBJ2-3, the V gene TRBV18, with D perhaps TRBD2 (5 bases). The CDR3 loop spans 16 amino acids. CDR1 is KGHSH, CDR2 LQKENI, per germline. The ends were cut back, 2 bases at V and 0 bases at J, with 12 bases in the middle. This chain's CDR3 is CASSPVAGTSTDTQYF. The CDR3 DNA reads as TGTGCCAGCTCACCAGTTGCGGGCACGAGCACAGATACGCAGTATTTT.

The chain links TRBV2 to TRBJ1-2; 10 bases match TRBD1. Trimming took 1 base from V and 7 from J; bases not matched to a gene: 9. CDR1 is SNHLY and CDR2 is FYNNEI in the germline V gene. This CDR3 is 16 amino acids long. CDR3 nucleotide sequence: TGTGCCAGCAGTGAAGTTCACCGGGACAGGGGTGGTGGCTACACCTTC. It translates to CASSEVHRDRGGGYTF.

The J gene is TRBJ2-2, the V gene TRBV7-2; D perhaps matches TRBD1 (5 bases). Germline CDR1 reads SGHTA; CDR2 reads FQGNSA. The V end was cut by 5 bases, the J end by 0 bases, with 10 bases between. The CDR3 runs 15 residues. CDR3 region: CASSQRQSNTGELFF. The CDR3 coding sequence is TGTGCCAGCAGCCAAAGACAGTCGAACACCGGGGAGCTGTTTTTT. Filled out from reference TRBV7-2 and TRBJ2-2, the complete variable domain reads GAGVSQSPSNKVTEKGKDVELRCDPISGHTALYWYRQSLGQGLEFLIYFQGNSAPDKSGLPSDRFSAERTGGSVSTLTIQRTQQEDSAVYLCASSQRQSNTGELFFGEGSRLTVL.

The J gene is TRBJ2-7, the V gene TRBV28, with 9 bases fitting TRBD1. With 0 bases clipped from V and 5 bases from J, the junction kept 5 bases outside the gene matches. The CDR3 has 15 amino acids. CDR1 MDHEN and CDR2 SYDVKM come from the germline V gene. In DNA form, the CDR3 reads TGTGCCAGCAGTTTATGGGGACAGGGTAGGGACGAGCAGTACTTC. Its translation is CASSLWGQGRDEQYF.

The genes are TRBV7-9 and TRBJ2-4; maybe TRBD2 (6 bases). V was trimmed by 4 bases and J by 1 base, leaving 23 bases between them. Germline-derived CDR1 and CDR2 are SEHNR and FQNEAQ (reference sequence). This CDR3 comprises 19 residues. CDR3 protein: CASSSLQGAGPGAKNIQYF. The CDR3 region has the DNA TGTGCCAGCAGCTCCCTCCAGGGTGCGGGGCCCGGGGCCAAAAACATTCAGTACTTC.

The genes are TRBV15 and TRBJ2-3; TRBD1 is a possible D gene (6 bases). CDR1 is LNHNV, CDR2 YYDKDF, per germline (reference sequence). This CDR3 contains 13 residues. V was trimmed by 4 bases and J by 5 bases, leaving 10 bases between them. The CDR3 region is CATSKQDRDTQYF. The CDR3, as DNA: TGTGCCACCAGCAAACAGGACAGAGATACGCAGTATTTT. Filled out from reference TRBV15 and TRBJ2-3, the complete variable domain reads DAMVIQNPRYQVTQFGKPVTLSCSQTLNHNVMYWYQQKSSQAPKLLFHYYDKDFNNEADTPDNFQSRRPNTSFCFLDIRSPGLGDTAMYLCATSKQDRDTQYFGPGTRLTVL.